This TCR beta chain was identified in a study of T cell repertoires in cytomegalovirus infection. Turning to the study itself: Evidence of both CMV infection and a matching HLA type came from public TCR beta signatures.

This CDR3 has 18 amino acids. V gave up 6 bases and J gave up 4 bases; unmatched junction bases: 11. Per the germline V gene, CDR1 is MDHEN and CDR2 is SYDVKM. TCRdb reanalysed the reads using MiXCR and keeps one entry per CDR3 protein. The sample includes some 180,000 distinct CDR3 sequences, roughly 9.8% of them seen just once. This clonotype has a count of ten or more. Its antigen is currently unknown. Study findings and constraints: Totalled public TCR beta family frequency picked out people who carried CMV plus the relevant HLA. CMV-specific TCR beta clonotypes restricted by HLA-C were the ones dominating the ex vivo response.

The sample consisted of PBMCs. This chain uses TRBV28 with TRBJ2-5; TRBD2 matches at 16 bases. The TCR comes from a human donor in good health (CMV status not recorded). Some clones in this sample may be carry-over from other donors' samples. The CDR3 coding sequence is TGTGCCAGCAGCACCGGGACTAGCGGGAGGGCCTTGGGAGAGACCCAGTACTTC. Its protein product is CASSTGTSGRALGETQYF.